The text below deals with one TCR beta chain. The V end lost 5 bases, the J end lost 7 bases, and 9 bases lay between the germline ends. CDR3 length equals 11 residues. Germline assignment: CDR1 SGHNT and CDR2 YENEEA. This specimen comes from a study of glioma-infiltrating T cells after dendritic cell vaccination. Overall study: Treatment, given 2003 to 2012, was autologous tumor lysate-pulsed dendritic cell vaccination.

TCRdb keeps only in-frame clones here, not all; method: immunoSEQ multiplex PCR. Of over 80,000 clones listed, 80% to 90% are singletons. Only patients with spare fresh-frozen tumor and over two years of follow-up were included. The origin of this receptor is a human donor with glioblastoma. The V gene is TRBV11-3, the J gene TRBJ2-7; a possible D gene is TRBD2 (5 bases). This material consisted of blood, taken before dendritic cell vaccination. CDR3 coding DNA: TGTGCCAGCAGCCTCGGACTTGAGCAGTACTTC. Translating it yields CASSLGLEQYF.